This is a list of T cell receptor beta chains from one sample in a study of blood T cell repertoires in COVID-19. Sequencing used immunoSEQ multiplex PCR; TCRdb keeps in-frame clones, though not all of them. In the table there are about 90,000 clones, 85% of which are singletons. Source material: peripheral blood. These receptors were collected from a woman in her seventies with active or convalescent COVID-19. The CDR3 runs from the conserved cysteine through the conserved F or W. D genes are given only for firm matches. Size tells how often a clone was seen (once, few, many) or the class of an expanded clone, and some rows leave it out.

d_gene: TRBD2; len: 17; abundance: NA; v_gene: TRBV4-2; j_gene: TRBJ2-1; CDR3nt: TGTGCCAGCAGCCCCACCCAACCGGGACTAGCGCCAAATGAGCAGTTCTTC; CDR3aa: CASSPTQPGLAPNEQFF
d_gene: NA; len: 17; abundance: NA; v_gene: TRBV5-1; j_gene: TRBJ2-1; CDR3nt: TGCGCCAGCAGCTTGGAGGGGCGTGGCAGCTCCTACAATGAGCAGTTCTTC; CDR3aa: CASSLEGRGSSYNEQFF
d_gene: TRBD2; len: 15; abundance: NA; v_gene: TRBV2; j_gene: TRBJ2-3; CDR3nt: TGTGCCAGCAGACCCAGCGGGGGGGCTACAGATACGCAGTATTTT; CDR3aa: CASRPSGGATDTQYF
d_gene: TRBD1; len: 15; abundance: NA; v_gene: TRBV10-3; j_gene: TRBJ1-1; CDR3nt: TGTGCCATCAGTGTATATCAGACAGGGGACACTGAAGCTTTCTTT; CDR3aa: CAISVYQTGDTEAFF
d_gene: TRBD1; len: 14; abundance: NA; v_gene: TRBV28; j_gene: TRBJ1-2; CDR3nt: TGTGCCAGCAGTCCAGGGGGCGCGGTCTATGGCTACACCTTC; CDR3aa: CASSPGGAVYGYTF
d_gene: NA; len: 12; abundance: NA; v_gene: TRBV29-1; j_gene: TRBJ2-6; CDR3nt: TGCAGCGTTGCCAGTGGGGCCAACGTCCTGACTTTC; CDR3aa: CSVASGANVLTF
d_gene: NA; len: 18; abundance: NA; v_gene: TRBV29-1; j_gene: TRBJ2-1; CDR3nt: TGCAGCGTCATCTTCGGCTCGGGACTCCTCAATTTAGGCAATGAGCAGTTCTTC; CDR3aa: CSVIFGSGLLNLGNEQFF
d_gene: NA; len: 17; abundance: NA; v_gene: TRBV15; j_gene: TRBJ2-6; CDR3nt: TGTGCCACCAGGACGGAACTGCGGATATCTGGGGCCAACGTCTTGACTTTC; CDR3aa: CATRTELRISGANVLTF
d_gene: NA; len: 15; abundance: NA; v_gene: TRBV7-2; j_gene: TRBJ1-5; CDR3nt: TGTGCCAGCAGCTTAGTCGCAGATAGCAATCAGCCCCAGCATTTT; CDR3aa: CASSLVADSNQPQHF
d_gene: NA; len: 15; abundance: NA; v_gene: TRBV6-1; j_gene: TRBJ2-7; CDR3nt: TGTGCCAGCAGTGAAGACACCGGGGGATCCTACGAGCAGTACTTC; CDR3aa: CASSEDTGGSYEQYF
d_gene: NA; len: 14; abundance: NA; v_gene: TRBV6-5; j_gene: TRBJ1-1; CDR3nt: TGTGCCAGCAGTTACTCGGCAGGGTACACTGAAGCTTTCTTT; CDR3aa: CASSYSAGYTEAFF
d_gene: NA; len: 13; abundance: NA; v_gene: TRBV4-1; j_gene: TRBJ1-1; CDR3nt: TGCGCCAGCAGCCCGACGTCGGGGGATGAAGCTTTCTTT; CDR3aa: CASSPTSGDEAFF
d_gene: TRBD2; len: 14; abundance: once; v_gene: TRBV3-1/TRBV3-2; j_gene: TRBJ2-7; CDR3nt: TGTGCCAGCAGCCGCAAGGGAGGGAGCTACGAGCAGTACTTC; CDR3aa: CASSRKGGSYEQYF
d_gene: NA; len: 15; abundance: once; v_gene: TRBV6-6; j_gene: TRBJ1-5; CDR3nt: TGTGCCAGCAGCTTGGGACAAATCAAAAATCAGCCCCAGCATTTT; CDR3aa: CASSLGQIKNQPQHF
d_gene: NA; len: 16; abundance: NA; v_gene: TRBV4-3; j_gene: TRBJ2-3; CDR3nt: TGCGCCAGCAGCCAGGATGTAAGCGGGTTCAAGAATACGCAGTATTTT; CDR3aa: CASSQDVSGFKNTQYF
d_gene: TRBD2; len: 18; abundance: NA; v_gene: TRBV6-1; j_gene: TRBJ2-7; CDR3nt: TGTGCCAGCAGTGAAGTGGGAGCGGCTAGCGGACCCTCGGGCGAGCAGTACTTC; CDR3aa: CASSEVGAASGPSGEQYF
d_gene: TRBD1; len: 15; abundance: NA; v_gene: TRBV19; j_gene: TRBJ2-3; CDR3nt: TGTGCCAGTAGTCACCCTTCCAGGGGGCGAGATACGCAGTATTTT; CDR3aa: CASSHPSRGRDTQYF
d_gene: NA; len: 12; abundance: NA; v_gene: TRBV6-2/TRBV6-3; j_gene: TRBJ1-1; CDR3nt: TGTGCCAGCAGCAACAGACGCACTGAAGCTTTCTTT; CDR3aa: CASSNRRTEAFF
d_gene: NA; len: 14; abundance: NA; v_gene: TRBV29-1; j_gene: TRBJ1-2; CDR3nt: TGCAGCGTTGTGCCCCGGGATGAGGGTGGTGGCTACACCTTC; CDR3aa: CSVVPRDEGGGYTF
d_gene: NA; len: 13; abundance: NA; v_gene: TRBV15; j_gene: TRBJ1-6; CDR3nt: TGTGCCACCAGCAGAGCACAGTATTCACCCCTCCACTTT; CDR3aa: CATSRAQYSPLHF
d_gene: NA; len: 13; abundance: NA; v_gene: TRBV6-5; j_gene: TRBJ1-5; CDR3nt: TGTGCCAGCAGTTACGACGGGAATCAGCCCCAGCATTTT; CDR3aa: CASSYDGNQPQHF
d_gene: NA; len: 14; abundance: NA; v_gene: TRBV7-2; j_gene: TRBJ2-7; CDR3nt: TGTGCCAGCAGCTTAGCGGGGGGGCCGTGGGAGCAGTACTTC; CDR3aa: CASSLAGGPWEQYF
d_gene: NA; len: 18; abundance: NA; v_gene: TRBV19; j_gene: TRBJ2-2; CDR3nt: TGTGCCAGTAGTATCGAGAGGGAGGCCCTTAAGAACACCGGGGAGCTGTTTTTT; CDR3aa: CASSIEREALKNTGELFF
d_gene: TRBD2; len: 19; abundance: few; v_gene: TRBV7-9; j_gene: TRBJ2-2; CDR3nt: TGTGCCAGCAGACCTACACTAGCGGGGGGTAATTCGAACACCGGGGAGCTGTTTTTT; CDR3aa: CASRPTLAGGNSNTGELFF
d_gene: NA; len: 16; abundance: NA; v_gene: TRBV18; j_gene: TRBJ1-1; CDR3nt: TGTGCCAGCTCACCGACGCTTTGGGCAGGGGACACTGAAGCTTTCTTT; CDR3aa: CASSPTLWAGDTEAFF
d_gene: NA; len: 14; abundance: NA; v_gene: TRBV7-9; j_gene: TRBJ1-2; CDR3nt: TGTGCCAGCAGCTTCTCCCGGGACACCAATGGCTACACCTTC; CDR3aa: CASSFSRDTNGYTF
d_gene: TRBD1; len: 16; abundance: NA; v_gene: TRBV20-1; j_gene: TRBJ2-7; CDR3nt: TGCAGTGCTAGTCGGTTCGGGACAGGAGATTCCTACGAGCAGTACTTC; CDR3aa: CSASRFGTGDSYEQYF
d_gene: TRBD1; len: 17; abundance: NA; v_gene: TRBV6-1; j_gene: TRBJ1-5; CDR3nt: TGTGCCAGCAGTGGGGGGGTTCCGGGACAGGGTAATCAGCCCCAGCATTTT; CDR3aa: CASSGGVPGQGNQPQHF
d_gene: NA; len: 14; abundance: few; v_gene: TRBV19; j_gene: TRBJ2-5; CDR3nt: TGTGCCAGTAGTATCACCGCCAGCCAAGAGACCCAGTACTTC; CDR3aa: CASSITASQETQYF
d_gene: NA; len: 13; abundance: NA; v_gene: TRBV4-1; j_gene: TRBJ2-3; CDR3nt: TGCGCCAGCAGCTGGGCAGGCACAGATACGCAGTATTTT; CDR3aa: CASSWAGTDTQYF
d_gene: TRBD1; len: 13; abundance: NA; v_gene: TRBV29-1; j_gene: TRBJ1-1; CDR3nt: TGCAGCGTTGGACCAACAGGGGGCACTGAAGCTTTCTTT; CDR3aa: CSVGPTGGTEAFF
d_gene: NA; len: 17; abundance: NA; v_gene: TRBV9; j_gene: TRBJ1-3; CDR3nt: TGTGCCAGCAGCGTAGCACCGGGTATGGTTTCTGGAAACACCATATATTTT; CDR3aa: CASSVAPGMVSGNTIYF
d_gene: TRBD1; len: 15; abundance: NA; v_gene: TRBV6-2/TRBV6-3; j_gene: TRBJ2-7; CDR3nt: TGTGCCAGCAGTCTACTAGGACAGGGCACCTACGAGCAGTACTTC; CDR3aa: CASSLLGQGTYEQYF
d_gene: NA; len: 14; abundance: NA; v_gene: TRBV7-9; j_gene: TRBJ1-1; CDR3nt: TGTGCCAGCAGCTTAGGTGGAGGGGACACTGAAGCTTTCTTT; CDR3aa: CASSLGGGDTEAFF
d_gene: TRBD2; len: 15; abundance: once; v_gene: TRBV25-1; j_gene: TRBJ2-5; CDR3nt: TGTGCCAGCAGTGATCTAGCGGGGAGCCAAGAGACCCAGTACTTC; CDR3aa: CASSDLAGSQETQYF
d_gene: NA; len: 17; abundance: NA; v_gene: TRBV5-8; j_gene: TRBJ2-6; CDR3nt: TGTGCCAGCAGCCCTACGTGGGGGCCCTCTGGGGCCAACGTCCTGACTTTC; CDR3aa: CASSPTWGPSGANVLTF
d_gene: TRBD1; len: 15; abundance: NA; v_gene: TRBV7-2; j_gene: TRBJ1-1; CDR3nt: TGTGCCAGCAGCTTCTCGACAGGGCTAGGCACTGAAGCTTTCTTT; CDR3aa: CASSFSTGLGTEAFF
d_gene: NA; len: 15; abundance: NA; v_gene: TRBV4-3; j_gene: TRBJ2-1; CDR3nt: TGCGCCAGCAGCCAGATGGGACATACCTACAATGAGCAGTTCTTC; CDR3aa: CASSQMGHTYNEQFF
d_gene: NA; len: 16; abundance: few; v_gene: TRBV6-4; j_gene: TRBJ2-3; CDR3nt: TGTGCCAGCAGTGCTGCTAGCCTATCTATCACAGATACGCAGTATTTT; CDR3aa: CASSAASLSITDTQYF
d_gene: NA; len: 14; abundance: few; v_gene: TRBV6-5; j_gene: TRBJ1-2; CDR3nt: TGTGCCAGCCCCGCCGGAGGGATTAACTATGGCTACACCTTC; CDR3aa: CASPAGGINYGYTF
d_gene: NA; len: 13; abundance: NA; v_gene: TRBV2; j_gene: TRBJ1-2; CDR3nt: TGTGCCAGCAGTGTAAGGGAGGGCTATGGCTACACCTTC; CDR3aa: CASSVREGYGYTF
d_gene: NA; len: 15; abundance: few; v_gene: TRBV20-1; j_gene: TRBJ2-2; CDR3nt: TGCAGTGCTAGTATAGCGAAATCGGGCACCGGGGAGCTGTTTTTT; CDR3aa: CSASIAKSGTGELFF
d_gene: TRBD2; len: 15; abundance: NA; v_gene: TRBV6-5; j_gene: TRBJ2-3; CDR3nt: TGTGCCAGCACCCCCGGACTAGCGGGGGCAGATACGCAGTATTTT; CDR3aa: CASTPGLAGADTQYF
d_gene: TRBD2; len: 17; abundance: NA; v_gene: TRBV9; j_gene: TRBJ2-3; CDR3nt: TGTGCCAGCAGCTCCCGGACTAGCGGGGGGTATCCAGATACGCAGTATTTT; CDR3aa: CASSSRTSGGYPDTQYF